This T cell receptor (beta chain) was recovered during a study of blood T cell repertoires in COVID-19. Study information: Some COVID-19 samples were acute and others convalescent; all came from the United States, Italy and Spain. Sources were T cells, B-cell-depleted T cells, or PBMCs; the material itself was cDNA or gDNA.

The method was immunoSEQ multiplex PCR; TCRdb's version includes in-frame clones alone and lacks a portion of them. The repertoire holds 300,000 to 350,000 clones, about 83% seen once, with 2.5% to 3% in the top ten. CDR1 is SNHLY and CDR2 is FYNNEI in the germline V gene. Between the trimmed V and J ends, which lost 2 bases and 10 bases, there was a span of 5 bases. The CDR3 runs to 10 residues. The clonotype comes from a young man with active or convalescent COVID-19. The chain recombines TRBV2 with TRBJ1-1, with D unclear. Sequencing was performed on peripheral blood. Here the CDR3 reads CASSERRAFF. In DNA, the CDR3 is TGTGCCAGCAGTGAAAGGAGAGCTTTCTTT.